The rows below give T cell receptor beta chains drawn from one sample of a study of CD8 T cells in ankylosing spondylitis. Using its own MiXCR run on the 5' RACE reads, TCRdb lists one record per CDR3 protein. The data show more than 30,000 distinct CDR3 sequences, 10% to 15% seen once. Sequenced: synovial fluid, either unsorted or a sorted T cell fraction (not recorded which). Source of these receptors: a male donor with ankylosing spondylitis. Each CDR3 is given with its conserved first and last residue. A D gene is named only where the DNA matches it firmly. Some rows mark clone size as missing; the rest say once, few, many or name a class of expanded clone.

>.|TRBJ1-4|TRBV9|14|.
CASSPGVSNEKLFF
TGTGCCAGCAGTCCAGGGGTTTCTAATGAAAAACTGTTTTTT
>TRBD2|TRBJ2-5|TRBV14|16|few
CASSQDIIAGAETQYF
TGTGCCAGCAGCCAAGACATAATAGCGGGGGCAGAGACCCAGTACTTC
>.|TRBJ2-2|TRBV7-6|15|few
CASSLDVSSTGELFF
TGTGCCAGCAGCTTAGATGTCAGCAGCACCGGGGAGCTGTTTTTT
>TRBD2|TRBJ2-2|TRBV20-1|17|many
CSASTSGGAENTGELFF
TGCAGTGCTTCGACTAGCGGGGGGGCCGAGAACACCGGGGAGCTGTTTTTT
>.|TRBJ2-2|TRBV6-2/TRBV6-3|13|few
CASSPQETGELFF
TGTGCCAGCAGTCCCCAGGAGACCGGGGAGCTGTTTTTT
>TRBD1|TRBJ2-3|TRBV20-1|13|many
CSAQTGEADTQYF
TGCAGTGCTCAGACAGGGGAGGCAGATACGCAGTATTTT
>.|TRBJ2-7|TRBV7-2|16|many
CASSFAIFGGPYEQYF
TGTGCCAGCAGCTTTGCCATCTTTGGGGGCCCCTACGAGCAGTACTTC
>TRBD2|TRBJ2-3|TRBV6-1|15|many
CASRELSGGRDTQYF
TGTGCCAGCAGGGAATTGTCGGGAGGGCGGGATACGCAGTATTTT
>.|TRBJ2-7|TRBV20-1|16|.
CSARNTRDTLPYEQYF
TGCAGTGCTAGGAACACCCGGGACACCCTTCCCTACGAGCAGTACTTC
>.|TRBJ1-2|TRBV3-1|14|many
CASSQDKGGGGYTF
TGTGCCAGCAGCCAAGATAAGGGGGGTGGCGGCTACACCTTC
>.|TRBJ1-6|TRBV27|14|.
CASSFRTSTSPLHF
TGTGCCAGCAGTTTTAGAACATCGACTTCACCCCTCCACTTT
>TRBD1|TRBJ2-1|TRBV4-3|17|.
CASSQAPGQVSYNEQFF
TGCGCCAGCAGCCAAGCCCCGGGACAGGTCTCCTACAATGAGCAGTTCTTC
>TRBD1|TRBJ2-7|TRBV20-1|14|many
CSAPGTGRRREQYF
TGCAGTGCCCCTGGGACAGGGAGGCGTCGGGAGCAGTACTTC
>.|TRBJ2-1|TRBV12-3/TRBV12-4|14|many
CASSLLVGYNEQFF
TGTGCCAGCAGTTTGTTGGTCGGATACAATGAGCAGTTCTTC